This TCR beta chain was recorded in a study of cytomegalovirus exposure and HLA in healthy donors. Points from the study as a whole: Researchers reported in a later analysis that common viral pathogens appeared linked to several top clusters.

It was with 60 Vbeta and 13 Jbeta primers that the PCR ran. Assay used: immunoSEQ multiplex PCR; TCRdb lists only in-frame clones, some missing. This table holds approximately 110,000 clones, roughly four fifths found once. Regarding this clone: Antigen: not known.

Trimming left V 6 bases short and J 0 bases short, with 12 bases between. The CDR3 totals 16 residues. Germline CDR1 SNHLY, CDR2 FYNNEI. This sequence originates from a man aged 50 to 60 in good health and CMV-seronegative. Sequenced: PBMCs. This rearrangement joins TRBV2 to TRBJ2-6; no clear D. Here the CDR3 reads CASSSSTHSGANVLTF. The CDR3 bases are TGTGCCAGCAGCAGTAGCACACACTCTGGGGCCAACGTCCTGACTTTC.